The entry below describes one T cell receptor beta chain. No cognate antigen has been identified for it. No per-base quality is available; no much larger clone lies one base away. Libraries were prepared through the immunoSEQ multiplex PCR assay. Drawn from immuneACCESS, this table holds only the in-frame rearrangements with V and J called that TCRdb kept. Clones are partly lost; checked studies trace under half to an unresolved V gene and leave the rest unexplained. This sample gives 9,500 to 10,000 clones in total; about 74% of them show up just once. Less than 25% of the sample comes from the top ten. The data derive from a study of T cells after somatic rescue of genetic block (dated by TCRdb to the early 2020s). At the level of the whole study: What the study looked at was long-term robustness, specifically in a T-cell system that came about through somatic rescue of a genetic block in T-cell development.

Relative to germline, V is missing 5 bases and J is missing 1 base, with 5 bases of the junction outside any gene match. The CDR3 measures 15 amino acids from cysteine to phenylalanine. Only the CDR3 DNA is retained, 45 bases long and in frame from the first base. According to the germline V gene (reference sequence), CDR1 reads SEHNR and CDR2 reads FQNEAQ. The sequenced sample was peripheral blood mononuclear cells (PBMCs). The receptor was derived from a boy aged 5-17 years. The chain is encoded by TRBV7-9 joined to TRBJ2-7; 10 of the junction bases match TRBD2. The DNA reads TGTGCCAGCAGCCCGCGGACTAGCGGTTCCTACGAGCAGTACTTC. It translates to CASSPRTSGSYEQYF.